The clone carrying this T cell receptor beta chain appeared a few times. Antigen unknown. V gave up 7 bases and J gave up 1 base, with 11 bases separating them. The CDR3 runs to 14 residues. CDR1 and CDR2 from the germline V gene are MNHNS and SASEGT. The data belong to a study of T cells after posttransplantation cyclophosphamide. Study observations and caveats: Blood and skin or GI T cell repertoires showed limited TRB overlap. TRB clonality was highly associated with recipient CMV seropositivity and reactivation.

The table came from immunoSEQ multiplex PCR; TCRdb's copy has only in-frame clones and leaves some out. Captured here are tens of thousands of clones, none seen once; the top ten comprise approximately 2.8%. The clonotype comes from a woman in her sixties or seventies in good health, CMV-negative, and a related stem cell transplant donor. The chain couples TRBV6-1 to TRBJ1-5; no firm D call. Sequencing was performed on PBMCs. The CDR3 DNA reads TGTGCCAGCATGGGCAGGCAAAGCAATCAGCCCCAGCATTTT. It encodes CASMGRQSNQPQHF.